This T cell receptor (beta chain) was identified during a study of T-cell reconstitution after alpha-beta-depleted transplantation in children (TCRdb year 2016). Regarding the study in general: Using TCR repertoire profiling, the study followed T-cell immune reconstitution in a quantitative way in children after TCRalphabeta/CD19-depleted allogeneic hematopoietic cell transplantation. Results and caveats for the whole study, not just this receptor: Apparently early alphabetaT-cell count recovery about two months after transplant reportedly relied on only several hundred rapidly expanded clones derived from non-depleted graft cells. In some patients, the high TCRbeta diversity seen at day 60 was put down to recipient T cells and intrathymic progenitors that had survived conditioning. Over the following months the frequencies of hyperexpanded clones went down, and after one year T-cell counts and TCRbeta diversity were mostly credited to newly produced T cells.

Many counts were recorded for this clonotype. Its antigen has not been determined. Base qualities were left out, and no much larger clone turns up one base away. CDR1 SGDLS and CDR2 YYNGEE were looked up in the germline V gene. CDR3 length: 15 amino acids, cysteine to phenylalanine. CDR3 DNA is the only sequence kept; it has 45 bases, read in frame from the first base. Trimmed from V: 2 bases; trimmed from J: 3 bases; junction bases lacking a gene match: 4. This sample's treatment or condition label indicates: allogeneic hematopoietic cell transplantation with graft depleted of TCRalphabeta T cells and CD19 B cells. The transplant recipients were children given TCRalphabeta/CD19-depleted allogeneic hematopoietic cell grafts. Receptor amplification or capture employed PCR. Sequenced on an Illumina HiSeq 2500. To normalize quantification of the TCRbeta repertoire, the TCR libraries were built with molecular barcoding that relied on unique molecular identifiers. Through fastp at Q25 and MiXCR, TCRdb rebuilt clones from the public reads, retaining in-frame beta chains. Under each unique CDR3 protein, matching rows form one entry showing the most common genes and DNA. The sample data list 450,000 to 600,000 distinct CDR3 sequences, and roughly 13% of these were observed just once. Around 2.2% of the sample belongs to the ten largest clones.

The chain uses TRBV9 and TRBJ2-3, and TRBD2 matches 9 of the central bases. The sequence was obtained from a male patient aged 10 to 17 who had a stem cell transplant for acute myeloid leukemia, so the T cells may come from the graft donor. This material consisted of PBMCs, mostly from graft donor cells, taken 360 days after TCRalphabeta/CD19-depleted stem cell transplant. The DNA is TGTGCCAGCAGCGTGGATAGCGGGAGAACAGATACGCAGTATTTT. This sequence encodes CASSVDSGRTDTQYF.